One and the same sample provided the 32 T cell receptor beta chains below, sequenced in a study of blood T cell repertoires in COVID-19. Clones were sequenced by immunoSEQ multiplex PCR, and TCRdb holds only the in-frame ones, with some missing. The data show approximately 200,000 clones, over 75% seen once. The sequencing input was PBMCs or T cells enriched from blood (not recorded which). The receptor set was obtained from a woman in her 30s who had been exposed to COVID-19.

This chain connects TRBV4-1 to TRBJ1-2; D possibly corresponds to TRBD1 (6 bases). CDR3 size: 16 residues. V was clipped by 1 base and J by 0 bases, with 12 bases between them. Germline CDR1 is MGHRA and CDR2 is YSYEKL. The CDR3 loop is CASSQVVGQSNYGYTF. The CDR3 nucleotides read TGCGCCAGCAGCCAAGTGGTTGGACAGTCTAACTATGGCTACACCTTC.

This sequence joins TRBV11-2 and TRBJ2-1; TRBD1 agrees at 7 bases. Germline CDR1 is SGHAT and CDR2 is FQNNGV. The trim removed 5 bases at V and 2 bases at J, leaving 3 bases unmatched. This CDR3 spans 14 amino acids. CDR3 in amino acids: CASSPGQTYNEQFF. CDR3 in DNA: TGTGCCAGCAGCCCGGGACAGACCTACAATGAGCAGTTCTTC. Full variable domain (outside the CDR3, taken from reference TRBV11-2 and TRBJ2-1): EAGVAQSPRYKIIEKRQSVAFWCNPISGHATLYWYQQILGQGPKLLIQFQNNGVVDDSQLPKDRFSAERLKGVDSTLKIQPAKLEDSAVYLCASSPGQTYNEQFFGPGTRLTVL.

This clone was seen just once. The V gene is TRBV19, the J gene TRBJ1-2; D unclear. The CDR3 length is 11 residues. CDR1 is LNHDA, CDR2 SQIVND, per germline (reference sequence). V lost 3 bases and J lost 6, with 5 bases in between. DNA of the CDR3: TGTGCCAGTAGTATTGGAGATGGCTACACCTTC. The encoded protein is CASSIGDGYTF.

V gene TRBV19 combines with J gene TRBJ2-1; TRBD1 might be the D (5 bases). The V gene lost 0 bases and the J gene lost 10 bases, with 13 bases spanning the gap. From germline, CDR1 is LNHDA and CDR2 SQIVND (reference sequence). The CDR3 length is 14 residues. CDR3 residues: CASSIDTGIDEQFF. For the CDR3, the DNA is TGTGCCAGTAGTATAGATACAGGTATTGACGAGCAGTTCTTC.

The chain combines TRBV24-1 with TRBJ2-2; 7 bases map to TRBD1. Germline V gives CDR1 KGHDR, CDR2 SFDVKD. V gave up 7 bases and J gave up 0 bases; unmatched junction bases: 1. The CDR3 is 14 amino acids. This chain's CDR3 is CATRGQANTGELFF. In DNA form, the CDR3 reads TGTGCCACCAGAGGACAGGCGAACACCGGGGAGCTGTTTTTT.

With respect to this clone: A read error may be the cause here, since a much bigger clone is one base away. The rearrangement uses TRBV9 and TRBJ2-7; 7 bases fit TRBD1. The CDR3 is 14 residues long. The V segment lost 5 bases and the J segment 0 bases; nucleotides outside the gene matches: 5. CDR1 is SGDLS and CDR2 is YYNGEE in the germline V gene. The CDR3 nucleotides are TGTGCCAGCAGGCCCGGGACAGTCTCCTACGAGCAGTACTTC. Protein sequence: CASRPGTVSYEQYF.

The rearrangement uses TRBV7-9 and TRBJ2-5; 9 positions agree with TRBD2. CDR3 length: 17 amino acids. The junction had 13 bases not matched to a gene; V was cut back by 4 bases and J by 4 bases. The V gene's germline CDR1 is SEHNR and CDR2 FQNEAQ (reference sequence). CDR3 sequence (DNA): TGTGCCAGCAGCTCCTATCTACTAGCGGGTGGAGGAGAGACCCAGTACTTC. This sequence encodes CASSSYLLAGGGETQYF.

J is TRBJ1-4 and V is TRBV5-5; the D gene is possibly TRBD1 (6 bases). V was trimmed by 1 base and J by 2 bases, leaving 9 bases between them. The CDR3 has 15 residues. Germline CDR1 and CDR2: SGHKS and YYEKEE (reference sequence). The CDR3 DNA reads TGTGCCAGCAGCTTGTCGGGGGGCACTAATGAAAAACTGTTTTTT. It is translated as CASSLSGGTNEKLFF.

This chain joins TRBV6-1 and TRBJ1-1; D is perhaps TRBD1 (6 bases). In germline, CDR1 is MNHNS, CDR2 SASEGT. CDR3 length: 14 amino acids. V lost 0 bases to trimming and J lost 4 bases, with 9 bases between them. CDR3 in amino acids: CASSEAGGLTEAFF. In nucleotides, the CDR3 is TGTGCCAGCAGTGAAGCGGGGGGGCTCACTGAAGCTTTCTTT.

The chain couples TRBV4-1 to TRBJ1-6; possibly TRBD1 for D (6 bases). V was cut by 0 bases and J by 6 bases, with 9 bases left in between. The CDR3 runs 15 residues. Per germline, CDR1 MGHRA and CDR2 YSYEKL. The CDR3 sequence: CASSQEARGNSPLHF. For the CDR3, the DNA is TGCGCCAGCAGCCAAGAAGCCAGGGGTAATTCACCCCTCCACTTT.

This rearrangement joins TRBV18 to TRBJ2-7; D perhaps matches TRBD1 (5 bases). The CDR3 covers 14 residues. V lost 4 bases and J lost 5, with 15 bases in between. The germline V gene encodes CDR1 KGHSH and CDR2 LQKENI. DNA for the CDR3: TGTGCCAGCTCACGCCTGAAAGGGGCCAACGAGCAGTACTTC. Translating gives CASSRLKGANEQYF.

The rearrangement joins TRBV3-1 (or the pseudogene TRBV3-2) to TRBJ1-4; 7 bases match TRBD1. Germline values: CDR1 LGHDT, CDR2 YNNKEL (reference sequence). V lost 4 bases to trimming and J lost 5 bases; unmatched junction nucleotides: 7. This CDR3 is built from 15 residues. The CDR3, as DNA: TGTGCCAGCAGCCCCTGGGACAGTCAGAATGAAAAACTGTTTTTT. Translation: CASSPWDSQNEKLFF.

The rearrangement links TRBV19 to TRBJ2-5; D is uncertain. Germline V CDR1 and CDR2: LNHDA, SQIVND (reference sequence). V was cut by 4 bases and J by 3 bases, with 9 bases left in between. This CDR3 has 13 amino acids. The CDR3 sequence: CASSTGSKETQYF. CDR3 nucleotides: TGTGCCAGTAGTACCGGGTCCAAAGAGACCCAGTACTTC.

The J gene is TRBJ2-3, the V gene TRBV14; D is unresolved. The CDR3 is 16 residues long. The V gene lost 1 base and the J gene lost 6 bases, with 17 bases spanning the gap. Per germline, CDR1 SGHDN and CDR2 FVKESK. As DNA, the CDR3 is TGTGCCAGCAGCCAAGTGGTGAGGATGGAGTTCGATACGCAGTATTTT. It is translated as CASSQVVRMEFDTQYF. The variable domain in full, completed from reference TRBV14 and TRBJ2-3, reads EAGVTQFPSHSVIEKGQTVTLRCDPISGHDNLYWYRRVMGKEIKFLLHFVKESKQDESGMPNNRFLAERTGGTYSTLKVQPAELEDSGVYFCASSQVVRMEFDTQYFGPGTRLTVL.

V usage is TRBV5-1 and J usage is TRBJ1-3; 7 positions agree with TRBD1. V trimming: 0 bases; J trimming: 4 bases; junction bases outside the gene matches: 7. CDR1 is SGHRS and CDR2 is YFSETQ in the germline V gene. This CDR3 comprises 16 residues. The CDR3 sequence is CASSLGQGLSGNTIYF. The DNA for the CDR3 is TGCGCCAGCAGCTTGGGACAGGGACTCTCCGGAAACACCATATATTTT.

The sample holds one count of this clone. V usage is TRBV27 and J usage is TRBJ2-7; no clear D. The CDR3 runs 15 residues. The ends were cut back, 5 bases at V and 0 bases at J, with 14 bases in the middle. Germline lookup yields CDR1 MNHEY and CDR2 SMNVEV (reference sequence). The CDR3 nucleotides read TGTGCCAGCAGTCCGACGACGCAGGCCTCCTACGAGCAGTACTTC. Protein: CASSPTTQASYEQYF.

V is TRBV11-2 and J is TRBJ2-5; possible D gene TRBD1, 6 bases. Germline CDR1 reads SGHAT; CDR2 reads FQNNGV. V lost 4 bases, J lost 0 bases, and 12 bases lay in between. CDR3 length: 15 amino acids. The CDR3 protein is CASSSDRSYQETQYF. CDR3 coding DNA: TGTGCCAGCAGCTCCGACAGGTCGTACCAAGAGACCCAGTACTTC.

The genes are TRBV12-3 or TRBV12-4 and TRBJ1-6; no definite D call. The CDR3 totals 13 residues. Deletions cut 3 bases from V and 7 bases from J, with 7 bases between. Here the CDR3 reads CASSFLRNSPLHF. For the CDR3, the DNA is TGTGCCAGCAGTTTTCTCCGGAATTCACCCCTCCACTTT.

V and J are TRBV7-3 and TRBJ1-2; maybe TRBD1 (5 bases). The germline CDR1 and CDR2 sequences are SGHTA and FQGTGA. The CDR3 totals 14 residues. Trimming left V 2 bases short and J 5 bases short, with 12 bases between. The CDR3 nucleotides are TGTGCCAGCAGCTTATCAAGGGGCGGATATGGCTACACCTTC. Translation gives CASSLSRGGYGYTF.

This clone was seen more than once but under ten times. V gene TRBV6-2 or TRBV6-3 combines with J gene TRBJ2-7; 7 bases line up with TRBD1. J gave up 7 bases and V 4 bases, and 10 bases lay outside the gene matches. The CDR3 has 14 amino acids. Germline CDR1 and CDR2: MNHEY and SVGEGT. DNA of the CDR3: TGTGCCAGCAGTTCTCCGGGACAGACCAAAGAGCAGTACTTC. Protein sequence: CASSSPGQTKEQYF.

This chain links TRBV11-2 with TRBJ2-7, with TRBD2 matching 9 bases. CDR1 is SGHAT, CDR2 FQNNGV, per germline. Unmatched junction bases numbered 3, after V lost 1 base and J lost 2 bases. CDR3 size: 15 residues. Written as DNA, the CDR3 is TGTGCCAGCAGCTTAGCTAGCGGGACAGCCTACGAGCAGTACTTC. This gives the protein CASSLASGTAYEQYF. Based on the CDR3 plus reference TRBV11-2 and TRBJ2-7, the full variable domain is EAGVAQSPRYKIIEKRQSVAFWCNPISGHATLYWYQQILGQGPKLLIQFQNNGVVDDSQLPKDRFSAERLKGVDSTLKIQPAKLEDSAVYLCASSLASGTAYEQYFGPGTRLTVT.

The J gene is TRBJ2-7, the V gene TRBV2; D possibly corresponds to TRBD1 (6 bases). CDR1 is SNHLY and CDR2 is FYNNEI in the germline V gene. This CDR3 has 15 amino acids. Deletions cut 11 bases from V and 3 bases from J, with 23 bases between. CDR3 coding DNA: TGTGCCGTCCGAGGATCCAGGGGCAAAAACTACGAGCAGTACTTC. Translation: CAVRGSRGKNYEQYF. Full variable domain (outside the CDR3, taken from reference TRBV2 and TRBJ2-7): EPEVTQTPSHQVTQMGQEVILRCVPISNHLYFYWYRQILGQKVEFLVSFYNNEISEKSEIFDDQFSVERPDGSNFTLKIRSTKLEDSAMYFCAVRGSRGKNYEQYFGPGTRLTVT.

The chain couples TRBV27 to TRBJ2-7; TRBD2 matches at 8 bases. The CDR3 loop spans 18 amino acids. J lost 2 bases, V lost 2 bases, and 14 bases had no gene match. Germline V gene lookup returns CDR1 MNHEY and CDR2 SMNVEV (reference sequence). CDR3 sequence: CASSLAGGPTPYPYEQYF. As DNA, the CDR3 is TGTGCCAGCAGTTTAGCGGGAGGCCCGACCCCCTACCCCTACGAGCAGTACTTC.

V usage is TRBV5-5 and J usage is TRBJ2-7; D is unresolved. CDR3 length: 15 residues. V was cut by 4 bases and J by 6 bases, with 20 bases left in between. CDR1 is SGHKS and CDR2 is YYEKEE in the germline V gene (reference sequence). The CDR3 sequence: CASSLAPLDTGEQYF. The CDR3, as DNA: TGTGCCAGCAGCCTGGCCCCGTTAGACACCGGCGAGCAGTACTTC.

The chain combines TRBV4-2 with TRBJ2-7; maybe TRBD1 (6 bases). V was cut by 8 bases and J by 3 bases, with 14 bases left in between. From germline, CDR1 is LGHNA and CDR2 YNFKEQ. This CDR3 spans 13 amino acids. The CDR3 region has the DNA TGTGCCAGCGCAGTCGACAGGTTCTACGAGCAGTACTTC. This codes for CASAVDRFYEQYF.

The V and J genes are TRBV6-5 and TRBJ1-4, with a tentative D call TRBD1 (6 bases). This CDR3 is built from 14 residues. Germline-derived CDR1 and CDR2 are MNHEY and SVGAGI. The V end was cut by 0 bases, the J end by 8 bases, with 10 bases between. The CDR3 protein is CASSYSQDREKLFF. The CDR3 DNA follows: TGTGCCAGCAGTTACTCGCAGGACAGAGAAAAACTGTTTTTT.

The chain has TRBV5-1 and TRBJ1-3, with 10 bases fitting TRBD1. The CDR3 extends over 16 amino acids. J was trimmed by 2 bases and V by 0 bases; bases with no gene match: 2. Germline assignment: CDR1 SGHRS and CDR2 YFSETQ. The CDR3 sequence: CASSLGGTGAGNTIYF. CDR3 bases: TGCGCCAGCAGCTTGGGAGGGACAGGGGCTGGAAACACCATATATTTT. The full variable domain, its missing parts supplied by reference TRBV5-1 and TRBJ1-3, is KAGVTQTPRYLIKTRGQQVTLSCSPISGHRSVSWYQQTPGQGLQFLFEYFSETQRNKGNFPGRFSGRQFSNSRSEMNVSTLELGDSALYLCASSLGGTGAGNTIYFGEGSWLTVV.

The chain uses TRBV7-3 and TRBJ2-1; tentative D call: TRBD2 (5 bases). Germline V gene data show CDR1 as SGHTA and CDR2 as FQGTGA. The CDR3 is 14 residues long. Trimming pared 1 base from V and 8 bases from J, leaving 12 bases between. The CDR3 DNA reads TGTGCCAGCAGCTTAATGGTAGCGACCGATGAGCAGTTCTTC. It translates to CASSLMVATDEQFF.

The chain carries TRBV25-1 and TRBJ1-4; D is unclear. Germline lookup yields CDR1 MGHDK and CDR2 SYGVNS. Between the trimmed V and J ends, which lost 2 bases and 8 bases, there was a span of 6 bases. There are 12 residues in the CDR3. CDR3: CASSEAGEKLFF. Written as DNA, the CDR3 is TGTGCCAGCAGTGAAGCGGGAGAAAAACTGTTTTTT.

The chain uses TRBV12-3 or TRBV12-4 and TRBJ2-7; 10 positions agree with TRBD2. CDR3 length: 13 amino acids. Unmatched junction bases numbered 13, after V lost 7 bases and J lost 13 bases. Written as DNA, the CDR3 is TGTGCCAGCAAATCGAGAGCGGGAGGGCCTCGATACTTC. Translating gives CASKSRAGGPRYF.

The chain employs TRBV7-9 and TRBJ1-6; TRBD1 agrees at 11 bases. V was clipped by 3 bases and J by 10 bases; unmatched bases: 8. Germline V gives CDR1 SEHNR, CDR2 FQNEAQ (reference sequence). The CDR3 has 16 residues. CDR3 DNA sequence: TGTGCCAGCAGCTTGGGCGGACAGGGGGCAGGGTCACCCCTCCACTTT. Translation gives CASSLGGQGAGSPLHF.

The genes are TRBV5-4 and TRBJ2-7; tentative D call: TRBD2 (5 bases). Trimming cost V 2 bases and J 4 bases, with 13 bases left between them. In germline, CDR1 is SGHNT, CDR2 YYREEE (reference sequence). The CDR3 covers 14 residues. CDR3 amino acids: CASSFSQEGYEQYF. The CDR3 DNA sequence: TGTGCCAGCAGCTTCAGCCAAGAGGGTTACGAGCAGTACTTC.